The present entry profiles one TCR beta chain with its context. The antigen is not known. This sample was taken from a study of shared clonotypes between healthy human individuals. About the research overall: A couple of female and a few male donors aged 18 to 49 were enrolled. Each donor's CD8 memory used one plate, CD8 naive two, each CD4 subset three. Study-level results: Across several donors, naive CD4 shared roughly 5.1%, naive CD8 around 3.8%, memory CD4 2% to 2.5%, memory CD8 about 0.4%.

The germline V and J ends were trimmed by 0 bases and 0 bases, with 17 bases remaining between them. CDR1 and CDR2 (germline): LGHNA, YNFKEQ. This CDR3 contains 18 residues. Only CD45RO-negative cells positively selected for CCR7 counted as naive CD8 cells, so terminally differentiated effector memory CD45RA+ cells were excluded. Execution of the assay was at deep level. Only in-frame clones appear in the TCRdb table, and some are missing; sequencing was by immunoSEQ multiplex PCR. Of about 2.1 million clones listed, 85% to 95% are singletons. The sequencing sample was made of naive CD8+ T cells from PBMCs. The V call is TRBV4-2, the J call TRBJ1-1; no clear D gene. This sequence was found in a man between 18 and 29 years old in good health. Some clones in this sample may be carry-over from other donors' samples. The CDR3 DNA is TGTGCCAGCAGCCAAGATATAAGGGTTGACCGGGTGAACACTGAAGCTTTCTTT. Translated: CASSQDIRVDRVNTEAFF.